A single sample is the source of the 28 T cell receptor beta chains below, sequenced in a study of Tregs in tolerant kidney transplant recipients. The nonmyeloablative bone marrow transplants came from related graft donors, with transient mixed chimerism. Sequenced by immunoSEQ multiplex PCR; TCRdb stores in-frame clones only, minus some. The sample holds under 30,000 clones. This specimen was CD4+ T cells from blood (PBMCs), taken 6 months after the transplant. The receptors originated from a human patient who received a combined kidney and bone marrow transplant. The graft donor may have given rise to some T cells.

As for this clone: Coverage ceases 3 residues before the CDR3 finishes, and the germline J gene fills in the end. This rearrangement joins TRBV19 to TRBJ1-5; maybe TRBD1 (6 bases). CDR1 and CDR2 (germline): LNHDA, SQIVND (reference sequence). The CDR3 runs to 15 residues. The CDR3 protein is CASSTTGGVGDPQHF. The covered CDR3 bases are TGTGCCAGTAGTACGACAGGTGGGGTGGGAGACCCC. The variable domain in full, with the rest retrieved from reference TRBV19 and TRBJ1-5, is DGGITQSPKYLFRKEGQNVTLSCEQNLNHDAMYWYRQDPGQGLRLIYYSQIVNDFQKGDIAEGYSVSREKKESFPLTVTSAQKNPTAFYLCASSTTGGVGDPQHFGDGTRLSIL.

Details on this clone: The read halts 3 residues ahead of the CDR3 end, with the missing end drawn from the germline J gene. V and J are TRBV24-1 and TRBJ2-2; no clear D. The V and J ends lost 8 bases and 1 base respectively, with 7 bases between them. In germline, CDR1 is KGHDR, CDR2 SFDVKD. CDR3 length equals 13 residues. The CDR3 sequence: CATTRQNTGELFF. The CDR3 bases that were read are TGTGCCACCACCAGACAGAACACCGGGGAG.

On this clone itself: The read ends 3 residues early relative to the CDR3; the germline J gene fills the gap. The genes are TRBV4-1 and TRBJ2-3; 10 nucleotides agree with TRBD2. V shed 0 bases and J 2 bases; nucleotides not matched to a gene: 2. Germline CDR1 MGHRA, CDR2 YSYEKL. This CDR3 contains 16 residues. CDR3 in amino acids: CASSQEGLAITDTQYF. The sequenced CDR3 bases are TGCGCCAGCAGCCAAGAGGGACTAGCGATCACAGATACG.

Remarks on this clone: The DNA ends 3 residues before the CDR3 does, and the rest of the CDR3 is filled in from the germline J gene. The genes are TRBV7-7 and TRBJ1-4; no clear D gene. The CDR3 has 13 amino acids. Trimming left V 2 bases short and J 8 bases short, with 9 bases between. Looked up from germline, CDR1 is SSHAT and CDR2 is FNYEAQ (reference sequence). The CDR3 reads CASSLRGGEKLFF. CDR3 DNA (partial): TGTGCCAGCAGCTTACGTGGAGGGGAAAAA.

Remarks on this clone: Read coverage stops 3 residues before the CDR3 terminus; the germline J gene supplies the remainder. This chain uses TRBV10-3 with TRBJ2-5, with 8 positions matching TRBD2. CDR1 ENHRY and CDR2 SYGVKD come from the germline V gene. The V and J ends lost 10 bases and 3 bases, in that order; junction bases with no gene match: 4. There are 12 residues in the CDR3. CDR3 region: CATAAGEETQYF. The DNA read from the CDR3 is TGTGCCACCGCAGCGGGGGAAGAGACC.

About this clone: The read finishes 3 residues shy of the CDR3 end, and the germline J gene is used to complete it. The chain recombines TRBV5-1 with TRBJ2-1, with a tentative D call TRBD2 (5 bases). The CDR3 totals 16 residues. V was cut by 3 bases and J by 0 bases, with 13 bases left in between. The germline V gene encodes CDR1 SGHRS and CDR2 YFSETQ. The CDR3 spells CASSSPGLASYNEQFF. The DNA read from the CDR3 is TGCGCCAGCAGCTCCCCCGGTCTAGCCTCCTACAATGAG.

In the case of this clone: The missing CDR3 end, 3 residues past where the read stops, is filled in from the germline J gene. The chain employs TRBV7-8 and TRBJ1-4; possibly TRBD1 for D (6 bases). Germline-derived CDR1 and CDR2 are SGHVS and FQNEAQ. This CDR3 is built from 13 residues. The covered CDR3 bases are TGTGCCAGCAGCTTAGTACCCCTGGACAGA. It translates to CASSLVPLDR. The whole CDR3 region reads CASSLVPLDRLFF.

As concerns this clone: The observed sequence ends 3 residues before the CDR3 terminus, with the missing tail filled in from the germline J gene. This chain joins TRBV7-9 and TRBJ1-1; D gene uncertain. This CDR3 has 12 amino acids. The germline V gene encodes CDR1 SEHNR and CDR2 FQNEAQ (reference sequence). The ends were cut back, 5 bases at V and 0 bases at J, with 4 bases in the middle. The CDR3 sequence: CASSPVNTEAFF. Partial CDR3 DNA: TGTGCCAGCAGCCCAGTGAACACTGAA. The whole variable domain, filled in from reference TRBV7-9 and TRBJ1-1, reads DTGVSQNPRHKITKRGQNVTFRCDPISEHNRLYWYRQTLGQGPEFLTYFQNEAQLEKSRLLSDRFSAERPKGSFSTLEIQRTEQGDSAMYLCASSPVNTEAFFGQGTRLTVV.

Concerning this clone: The CDR3 end lies 3 residues beyond the end of the read and is filled in from the germline J gene. This chain connects TRBV19 to TRBJ1-1, with TRBD1 as a possible D gene (6 bases). This CDR3 has 12 residues. V lost 4 bases and J lost 7, with 10 bases in between. Germline loops: CDR1 LNHDA, CDR2 SQIVND (reference sequence). Incomplete CDR3 DNA: TGTGCCAGTAGTAAACAGGGAGGTGAA. Protein sequence: CASSKQGGE. The full CDR3 protein is CASSKQGGEAFF.

This clone is labeled medium-sized (0.01 to 0.1%) based on frequency. From the germline J gene comes the end of the CDR3, since the read stops 3 residues before it. The chain is built from TRBV18 and TRBJ2-1; 9 bases match TRBD1. Germline CDR1 is KGHSH and CDR2 is LQKENI. The CDR3 spans 14 residues. After removal of 6 bases from V and 6 bases from J, the junction contained 6 bases not matched to a gene. CDR3 bases read: TGTGCCAGCTCCCCATCGACAGGGGGCAATGAG. Translated: CASSPSTGGNE. The whole CDR3 is CASSPSTGGNEQFF.

The CDR3 here is CASRETSLRETQYF. The sequenced part of the CDR3 DNA is TGTGCCTCCAGGGAGACTAGCCTTCGAGAGACC. V and J are TRBV10-3 and TRBJ2-5; 7 bases match TRBD2. The CDR3 is cut off 3 residues early in the read; its end comes from the germline J gene. Germline CDR1 and CDR2: ENHRY and SYGVKD. The CDR3 is made up of 14 amino acids. The V segment lost 11 bases and the J segment 4 bases; nucleotides outside the gene matches: 13.

The CDR3 loop is CASSRGRDDTQYF. The sequenced CDR3 bases are TGTGCCAGCTCACGGGGCAGGGATGATACG. The genes are TRBV18 and TRBJ2-3; weak D call: TRBD1 (5 bases). The CDR3 end is not reached by the read, which stops 3 residues before it; the germline J gene fills it in. Trimming cost V 4 bases and J 6 bases, with 11 bases left between them. CDR3 length: 13 residues. The germline CDR1 and CDR2 sequences are KGHSH and LQKENI.

Concerning this clone itself: The CDR3 end falls 3 residues outside the read, so it is completed with the germline J gene. The chain combines TRBV20-1 with TRBJ2-2, with D perhaps TRBD1 (5 bases). Germline CDR1 DFQATT, CDR2 SNEGSKA (reference sequence). The ends were cut back, 6 bases at V and 6 bases at J, with 20 bases in the middle. This CDR3 contains 15 residues. The covered CDR3 bases are TGCAGTGCCCGGAAAGGGCTAAGGGGCGCCGGGGAG. Translated, it gives CSARKGLRGAGE. The whole CDR3 sequence reads CSARKGLRGAGELFF.

With regard to this clone: The CDR3 end lies 3 residues beyond the end of the read and is filled in from the germline J gene. V is TRBV5-6 and J is TRBJ1-2; tentatively, D is TRBD1 (6 bases). The V gene's germline CDR1 is SGHDT and CDR2 YYEEEE. The CDR3 is 15 amino acids. The DNA read from the CDR3 is TGTGCCAGCAGCTTGGCCACAGGGTTCTCGAGGGGC. Its translation is CASSLATGFSRG. The entire CDR3 sequence reads CASSLATGFSRGYTF. The whole variable domain, remainder taken from reference TRBV5-6 and TRBJ1-2, is DAGVTQSPTHLIKTRGQQVTLRCSPKSGHDTVSWYQQALGQGPQFIFQYYEEEERQRGNFPDRFSGHQFPNYSSELNVNALLLGDSALYLCASSLATGFSRGYTFGSGTRLTVV.

Points on this clone: The missing CDR3 end, 3 residues past where the read stops, is filled in from the germline J gene. The gene calls are TRBV18 and TRBJ1-1; weak D call: TRBD1 (6 bases). This CDR3 region has 15 residues. Trimming shortened V by 5 bases and J by 0 bases, and 13 bases separated the two germline ends. CDR1 is KGHSH and CDR2 is LQKENI in the germline V gene. The CDR3 bases that were read are TGTGCCAGCTCAACCTTTACAGGGCTGAACACTGAA. It is translated as CASSTFTGLNTE. The CDR3, in full, reads CASSTFTGLNTEAFF. The full variable domain, completed using reference TRBV18 and TRBJ1-1, is NAGVMQNPRHLVRRRGQEARLRCSPMKGHSHVYWYRQLPEEGLKFMVYLQKENIIDESGMPKERFSAEFPKEGPSILRIQQVVRGDSAAYFCASSTFTGLNTEAFFGQGTRLTVV.

About this clone itself: The sequence runs out 3 residues before the end of the CDR3; the remainder is reconstructed from the germline J gene. V is TRBV30 and J is TRBJ2-3, with 12 bases that match TRBD2. This CDR3 region has 16 residues. The germline V gene has CDR1 GTSNPN and CDR2 SVGIG (reference sequence). With V trimmed by 3 bases and J by 4 bases, 8 bases remained unmatched. The part of the CDR3 DNA that was read is TGTGCCTGGAGCCCCTCGGGACTAGCGGGCGCAGATACG. Its protein product is CAWSPSGLAGADT. In full, the CDR3 is CAWSPSGLAGADTQYF.

Comment on this clone: The read stops 3 residues short of the end of the CDR3; the missing end is completed from the germline J gene. V usage is TRBV28 and J usage is TRBJ1-2; 9 bases match TRBD1. The germline gives CDR1 MDHEN, CDR2 SYDVKM. The CDR3 is 14 amino acids. V lost 6 bases to trimming and J lost 5 bases; unmatched junction nucleotides: 7. The DNA read from the CDR3 is TGTGCCAGCAGGGGTACCGGGACAGGGTATGGC. It specifies CASRGTGTGYG. The whole CDR3 reads CASRGTGTGYGYTF.

Details on this clone: The read falls 3 residues short of the CDR3 end, and the missing part is taken from the germline J gene. The chain uses TRBV10-3 and TRBJ1-3; D remains unclear. CDR1 and CDR2 from the germline V gene are ENHRY and SYGVKD. There are 14 residues in the CDR3. Trimming removed 7 bases from V and 1 base from J, with 11 bases in between. CDR3 protein: CAITTGVSGNTIYF. Partial CDR3 DNA: TGTGCCATCACCACCGGGGTATCTGGAAACACC.

Note on this clone: The CDR3 extends 3 residues past the end of the read, so its final part is completed from the germline J gene. The chain combines TRBV29-1 with TRBJ1-1, with a weak D call TRBD1 (6 bases). Trimming shortened V by 5 bases and J by 4 bases, and 11 bases separated the two germline ends. The germline V gene has CDR1 SQVTM and CDR2 ANQGSEA. There are 12 residues in the CDR3. The chain's CDR3 is CSVRGQSTEAFF. The covered CDR3 bases are TGCAGCGTTCGAGGACAGTCCACTGAA.

In regard to this clone: The read finishes 3 residues shy of the CDR3 end, and the germline J gene is used to complete it. The chain carries TRBV19 and TRBJ1-3; D is unresolved. The CDR3 extends over 11 amino acids. The V end lost 3 bases, the J end lost 8 bases, and 5 bases lay between the germline ends. In germline, CDR1 is LNHDA, CDR2 SQIVND (reference sequence). The chain's CDR3 is CASSIEDTIYF. The covered CDR3 bases are TGTGCCAGTAGTATTGAGGACACC.

Notes on this clone: The read terminates 3 residues before the CDR3 end, so the remaining end is supplied by the germline J gene. This chain uses TRBV7-2 with TRBJ1-2; possible D gene TRBD1, 5 bases. Trimming stripped 5 bases from V and 6 bases from J, with 7 bases between. The CDR3 spans 11 residues. Per germline, CDR1 SGHTA and CDR2 FQGNSA. The sequenced part of the CDR3 DNA is TGTGCCAGCAGCCTCAGGGATGGC. Its translation: CASSLRDG. The whole CDR3 region reads CASSLRDGYTF.

In the case of this clone: With the read ending 3 residues before the CDR3 end, the germline J gene is used to fill in that end. The V gene is TRBV7-8, the J gene TRBJ2-1; D is possibly TRBD2 (5 bases). With 3 bases removed from V and 4 bases from J, the gap between germline ends came to 7 bases. The length of the CDR3 is 13 residues. CDR1 is SGHVS and CDR2 is FQNEAQ in the germline V gene. CDR3 in amino acids: CASSFEGYNEQFF. The CDR3 DNA, read in part, is TGTGCCAGCAGCTTCGAGGGTTACAATGAG.

Worth noting for this clone: The read gets to within 3 residues of the CDR3 end, and the germline J gene fills in the rest. The chain links TRBV30 to TRBJ2-7; 7 bases match TRBD2. The CDR3 runs to 12 residues. Trimming cost V 3 bases and J 3 bases; bases outside gene matches: 2. Germline V lookup: CDR1 GTSNPN, CDR2 SVGIG (reference sequence). CDR3 DNA, as far as it was read: TGTGCCTGGAGGGGGGGGAACTACGAG. Protein sequence: CAWRGGNYE. The full-length CDR3 reads as CAWRGGNYEQYF.

On this clone itself: The read stops 3 residues short of the end of the CDR3; the missing end is completed from the germline J gene. The V and J genes are TRBV12-5 and TRBJ2-1, with 14 bases that match TRBD2. The J segment lost 2 bases and the V segment lost 0 bases, leaving 3 bases of the junction unmatched. Germline V gives CDR1 LGHNT, CDR2 FRNRAP. There are 18 residues in the CDR3. Partial CDR3 DNA: TGTGCTAGTGGTTTGGTATTGACTAGCGGGAGGGCCTACAATGAG. Amino acids: CASGLVLTSGRAYNE. The complete CDR3 sequence is CASGLVLTSGRAYNEQFF.

Concerning this clone: Coverage ceases 3 residues before the CDR3 finishes, and the germline J gene fills in the end. V gene TRBV2 combines with J gene TRBJ2-7; D is ambiguous. V was clipped by 0 bases and J by 3 bases, with 12 bases between them. Germline lookup yields CDR1 SNHLY and CDR2 FYNNEI. The CDR3 has 15 residues. This CDR3 is CASSEAYRLYYEQYF. The CDR3 DNA, read in part, is TGTGCCAGCAGTGAAGCCTATCGACTGTACTACGAG.

A remark on this clone: The read is 3 residues too short to cover the CDR3 end, so that end is filled in from the germline J gene. The chain combines TRBV20-1 with TRBJ1-5, with 7 bases identical to TRBD1. CDR3 size: 18 residues. Trimming at V came to 4 bases and at J to 0 bases, leaving 15 bases not matched to a gene. In germline, CDR1 is DFQATT, CDR2 SNEGSKA (reference sequence). CDR3 residues: CSAIARDRLFDSNQPQHF. CDR3 bases read: TGCAGTGCTATCGCCCGGGACAGACTATTCGATAGCAATCAGCCC.

Of note for this clone: Read data end 3 residues before the CDR3 end; the end is taken from the germline J gene. The chain recombines TRBV4-1 with TRBJ2-3, with a weak D call TRBD2 (5 bases). Deletions cut 0 bases from V and 8 bases from J, with 6 bases between. Germline V lookup: CDR1 MGHRA, CDR2 YSYEKL. CDR3 length: 12 amino acids. CDR3 region: CASSQDRGTQYF. The part of the CDR3 DNA that was read is TGCGCCAGCAGCCAAGATCGGGGTACG.

Turning to this clone: One junction end disagrees with the germline gene, perhaps due to a read error. The CDR3 extends 3 residues past the end of the read, so its final part is completed from the germline J gene. The V gene is TRBV7-9, the J gene TRBJ2-7; a possible D gene is TRBD1 (6 bases). Germline CDR1 and CDR2: SEHNR and FQNEAQ (reference sequence). This CDR3 comprises 15 residues. The sequenced part of the CDR3 DNA is TGTGCCAGCAGTTTAGCCCGGGACATAAATTACGAG. Translating it yields CASSLARDINYE. The CDR3, in full, reads CASSLARDINYEQYF.